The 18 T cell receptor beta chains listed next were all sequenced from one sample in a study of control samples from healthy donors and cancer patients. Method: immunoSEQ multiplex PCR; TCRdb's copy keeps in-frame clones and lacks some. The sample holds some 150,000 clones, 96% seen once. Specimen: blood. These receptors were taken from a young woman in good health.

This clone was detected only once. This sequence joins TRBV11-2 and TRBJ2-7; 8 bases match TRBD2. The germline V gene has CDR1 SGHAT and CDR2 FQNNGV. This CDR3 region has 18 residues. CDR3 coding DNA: TGTCCGCCAGCAACATCGAGCCCGGGAGGGGGGTACTCCTACGAGCAGTACTTC. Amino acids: CPPATSSPGGGYSYEQYF. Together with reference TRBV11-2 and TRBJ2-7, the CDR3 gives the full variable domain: EAGVAQSPRYKIIEKRQSVAFWCNPISGHATLYWYQQILGQGPKLLIQFQNNGVVDDSQLPKDRFSAERLKGVDSTLKIQPAKLEDSAVYLCPPATSSPGGGYSYEQYFGPGTRLTVT.

The CDR3 sequence: CSVEDRAGNTIYF. CDR3 nucleotide sequence: TGCAGCGTTGAGGACAGGGCTGGAAACACCATATATTTT. J is TRBJ1-3 and V is TRBV29-1; 8 bases align to TRBD1. J gave up 2 bases and V 3 bases, and 0 bases lay outside the gene matches. CDR1 is SQVTM and CDR2 is ANQGSEA in the germline V gene. This CDR3 has 13 residues.

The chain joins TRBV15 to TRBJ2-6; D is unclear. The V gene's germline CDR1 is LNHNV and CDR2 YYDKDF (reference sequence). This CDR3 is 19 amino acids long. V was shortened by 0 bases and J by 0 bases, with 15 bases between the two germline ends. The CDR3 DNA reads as TGTGCCACCAGCAGAGAAGATTTGTCCGTAGGCTCTGGGGCCAACGTCCTGACTTTC. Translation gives CATSREDLSVGSGANVLTF.

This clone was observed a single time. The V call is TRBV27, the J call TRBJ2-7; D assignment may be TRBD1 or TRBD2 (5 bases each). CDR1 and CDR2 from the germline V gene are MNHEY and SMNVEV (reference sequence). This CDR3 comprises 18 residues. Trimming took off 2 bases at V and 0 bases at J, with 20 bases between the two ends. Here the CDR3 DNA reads TGTGCCAGCAGTTTACCCCCATTCAGTCGGGACCCCTCCTACGAGCAGTACTTC. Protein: CASSLPPFSRDPSYEQYF.

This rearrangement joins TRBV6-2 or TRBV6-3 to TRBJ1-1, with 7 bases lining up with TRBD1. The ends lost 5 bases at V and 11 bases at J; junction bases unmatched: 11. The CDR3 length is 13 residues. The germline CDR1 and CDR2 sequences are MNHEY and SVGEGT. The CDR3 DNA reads TGTGCCAGCAGTGGAGATCCGGGACAGAGGGCTTTCTTT. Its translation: CASSGDPGQRAFF.

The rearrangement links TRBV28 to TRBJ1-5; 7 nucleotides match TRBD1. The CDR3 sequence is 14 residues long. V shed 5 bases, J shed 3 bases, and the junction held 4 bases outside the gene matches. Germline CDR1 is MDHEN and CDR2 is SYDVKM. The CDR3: CASSPTGVNQPQHF. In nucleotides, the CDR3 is TGTGCCAGCAGTCCCACAGGGGTCAATCAGCCCCAGCATTTT.

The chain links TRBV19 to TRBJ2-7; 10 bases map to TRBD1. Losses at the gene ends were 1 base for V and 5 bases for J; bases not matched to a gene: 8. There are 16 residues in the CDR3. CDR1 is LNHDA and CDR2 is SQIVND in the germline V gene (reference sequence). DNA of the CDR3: TGTGCCAGTAGTATAGCGCGGGACAGGGGCTTCCACGAGCAGTACTTC. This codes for CASSIARDRGFHEQYF.

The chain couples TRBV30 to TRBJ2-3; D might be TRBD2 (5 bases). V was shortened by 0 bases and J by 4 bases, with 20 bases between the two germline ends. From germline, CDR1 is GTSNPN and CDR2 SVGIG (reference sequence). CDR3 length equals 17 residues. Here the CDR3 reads CAWSVLSYGYSADTQYF. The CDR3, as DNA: TGTGCCTGGAGTGTACTCTCGTACGGCTATAGCGCAGATACGCAGTATTTT.

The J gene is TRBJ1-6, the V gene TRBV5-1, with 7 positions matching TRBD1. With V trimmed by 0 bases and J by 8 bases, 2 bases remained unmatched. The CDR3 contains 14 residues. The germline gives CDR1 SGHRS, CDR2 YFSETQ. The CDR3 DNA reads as TGCGCCAGCAGCTTGGTCAGGGGGGATTCACCCCTCCACTTT. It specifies CASSLVRGDSPLHF.

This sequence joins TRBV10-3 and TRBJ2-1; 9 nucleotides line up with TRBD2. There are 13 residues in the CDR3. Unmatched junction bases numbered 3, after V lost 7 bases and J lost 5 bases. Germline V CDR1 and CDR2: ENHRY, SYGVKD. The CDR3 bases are TGTGCCATCACTAGCGGGGCCCACAATGAGCAGTTCTTC. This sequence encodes CAITSGAHNEQFF.

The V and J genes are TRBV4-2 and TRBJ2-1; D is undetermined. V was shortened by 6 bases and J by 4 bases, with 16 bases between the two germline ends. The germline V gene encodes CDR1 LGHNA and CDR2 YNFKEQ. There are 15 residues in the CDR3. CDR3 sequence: CASSPRGPGYNEQFF. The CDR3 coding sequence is TGTGCCAGCAGTCCCCGCGGCCCAGGATACAATGAGCAGTTCTTC.

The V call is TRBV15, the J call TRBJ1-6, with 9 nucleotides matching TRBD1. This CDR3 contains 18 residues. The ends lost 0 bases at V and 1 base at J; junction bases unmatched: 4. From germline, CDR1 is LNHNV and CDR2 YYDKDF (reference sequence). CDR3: CATSRDVGTGSYNSPLHF. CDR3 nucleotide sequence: TGTGCCACCAGCAGAGATGTTGGGACAGGGTCCTATAATTCACCCCTCCACTTT.

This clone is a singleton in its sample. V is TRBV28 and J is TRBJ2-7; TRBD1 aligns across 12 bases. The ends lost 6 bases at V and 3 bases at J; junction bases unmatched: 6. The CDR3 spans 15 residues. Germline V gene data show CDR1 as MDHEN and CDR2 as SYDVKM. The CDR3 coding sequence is TGTGCCAGCAGACCTGGGACAGGGGGCAACTACGAGCAGTACTTC. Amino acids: CASRPGTGGNYEQYF.

DNA of the CDR3: TGTGCCAGCAGCCAAGATGGTCACTGGTTTGGCACCTTC. Translated, it gives CASSQDGHWFGTF. This chain links TRBV4-2 with TRBJ1-2; D is unclear. The V and J ends lost 0 bases and 13 bases respectively, with 15 bases between them. The CDR3 has 13 residues. The germline V gene encodes CDR1 LGHNA and CDR2 YNFKEQ.

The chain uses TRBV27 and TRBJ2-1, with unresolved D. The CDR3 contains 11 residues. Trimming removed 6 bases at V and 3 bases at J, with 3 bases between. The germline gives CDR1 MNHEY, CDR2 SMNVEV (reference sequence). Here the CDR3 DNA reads TGTGCCAGCAGACACTACAATGAGCAGTTCTTC. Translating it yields CASRHYNEQFF.

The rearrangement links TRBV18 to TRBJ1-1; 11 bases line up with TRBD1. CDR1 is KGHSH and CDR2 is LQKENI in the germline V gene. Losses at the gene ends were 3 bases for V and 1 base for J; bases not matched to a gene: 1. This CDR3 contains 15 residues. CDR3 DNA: TGTGCCAGCTCACCGGGACAGGGGGGGAACACTGAAGCTTTCTTT. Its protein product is CASSPGQGGNTEAFF.

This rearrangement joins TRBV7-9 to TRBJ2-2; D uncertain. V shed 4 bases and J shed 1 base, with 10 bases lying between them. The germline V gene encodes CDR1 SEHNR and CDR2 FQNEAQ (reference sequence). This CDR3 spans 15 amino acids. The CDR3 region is CASSSSNWNTGELFF. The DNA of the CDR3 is TGTGCCAGCAGCTCCTCCAATTGGAACACCGGGGAGCTGTTTTTT.

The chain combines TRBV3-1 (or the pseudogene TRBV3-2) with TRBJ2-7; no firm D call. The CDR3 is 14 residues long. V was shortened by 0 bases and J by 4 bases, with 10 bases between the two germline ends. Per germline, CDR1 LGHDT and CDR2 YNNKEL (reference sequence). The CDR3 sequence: CASSQDRAAYEQYF. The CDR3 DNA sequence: TGTGCCAGCAGCCAAGATAGGGCGGCGTACGAGCAGTACTTC.